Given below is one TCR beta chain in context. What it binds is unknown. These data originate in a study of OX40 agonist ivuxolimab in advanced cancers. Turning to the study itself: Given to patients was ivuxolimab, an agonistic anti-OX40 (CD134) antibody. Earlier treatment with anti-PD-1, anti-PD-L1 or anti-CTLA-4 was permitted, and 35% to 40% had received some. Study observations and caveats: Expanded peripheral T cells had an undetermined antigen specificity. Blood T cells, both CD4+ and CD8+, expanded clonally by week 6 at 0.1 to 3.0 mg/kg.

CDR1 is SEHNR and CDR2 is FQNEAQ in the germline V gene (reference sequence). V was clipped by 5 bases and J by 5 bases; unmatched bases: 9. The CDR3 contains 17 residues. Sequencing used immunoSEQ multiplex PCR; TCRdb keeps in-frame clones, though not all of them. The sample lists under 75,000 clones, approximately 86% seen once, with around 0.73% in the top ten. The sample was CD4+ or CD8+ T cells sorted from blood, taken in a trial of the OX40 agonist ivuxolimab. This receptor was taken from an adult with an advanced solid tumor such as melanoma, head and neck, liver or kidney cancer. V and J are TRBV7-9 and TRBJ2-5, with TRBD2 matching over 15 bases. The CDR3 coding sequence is TGTGCCAGCAGCCCAGGACTAGCGGGGGGGCCGAGGGAGACCCAGTACTTC. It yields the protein CASSPGLAGGPRETQYF.